This passage covers 31 T cell receptor beta chains from one sample sequenced in a study of T-cell reconstitution after alpha-beta-depleted transplantation in children. Researchers prepared the TCRbeta library using unique molecular identifiers, the study reports. TCRdb re-analysed the PCR reads in MiXCR, keeping a single row per CDR3 protein. The table has about 200,000 distinct CDR3 sequences, roughly 7% seen once. Sequencing used PBMCs, obtained before TCRalphabeta/CD19-depleted stem cell transplant. These receptors originate from a boy between 2 and 10 years old with acute lymphoblastic leukemia, due to receive a stem cell transplant.

This clonotype was counted a few times. The chain couples TRBV5-6 to TRBJ1-1, with D perhaps TRBD1 (5 bases). V lost 4 bases and J lost 0, with 10 bases in between. The germline gives CDR1 SGHDT, CDR2 YYEEEE. The CDR3 is made up of 14 amino acids. Here the CDR3 reads CASSPGGVNTEAFF. CDR3 nucleotides: TGTGCCAGCAGCCCGGGGGGGGTGAACACTGAAGCTTTCTTT.

The chain joins TRBV6-1 to TRBJ1-1, with D perhaps TRBD1 (6 bases). In germline, CDR1 is MNHNS, CDR2 SASEGT. The CDR3 consists of 13 residues. The germline V and J ends were trimmed by 1 base and 4 bases, with 7 bases remaining between them. CDR3 in amino acids: CASSEEGGTEAFF. DNA of the CDR3: TGTGCCAGCAGTGAAGAGGGGGGCACTGAAGCTTTCTTT.

There are many counts of this clonotype. The chain combines TRBV29-1 with TRBJ2-3; 7 bases fit TRBD2. Germline values: CDR1 SQVTM, CDR2 ANQGSEA. The CDR3 runs 12 residues. Trimming cost V 6 bases and J 2 bases; bases outside gene matches: 2. The CDR3 DNA reads TGCAGCGTCCGGGAGGTCACAGATACGCAGTATTTT. Protein product: CSVREVTDTQYF.

Here the CDR3 reads CASSGTDKTTDTQYF. CDR3 DNA sequence: TGTGCCAGCAGCGGAACCGACAAGACAACAGATACGCAGTATTTT. The genes are TRBV7-2 and TRBJ2-3; D call uncertain. CDR3 length: 15 residues. CDR1 is SGHTA and CDR2 is FQGNSA in the germline V gene. Trimming removed 5 bases at V and 3 bases at J, with 15 bases between.

This clonotype showed up many times. The rearrangement links TRBV7-2 to TRBJ2-5; D is ambiguous. CDR3 length: 11 amino acids. V was pared by 3 bases and J by 5 bases, with 4 bases between. Germline V gene lookup returns CDR1 SGHTA and CDR2 FQGNSA. The CDR3 nucleotides read TGTGCCAGCAGCTTCAGCGAGACCCAGTACTTC. Protein: CASSFSETQYF. The whole variable domain, filled in from reference TRBV7-2 and TRBJ2-5, reads GAGVSQSPSNKVTEKGKDVELRCDPISGHTALYWYRQSLGQGLEFLIYFQGNSAPDKSGLPSDRFSAERTGGSVSTLTIQRTQQEDSAVYLCASSFSETQYFGPGTRLLVL.

V usage is TRBV5-1 and J usage is TRBJ2-3; 9 positions match TRBD2. CDR1 is SGHRS, CDR2 YFSETQ, per germline. The CDR3 has 17 amino acids. Unmatched junction bases numbered 5, after V lost 0 bases and J lost 0 bases. DNA of the CDR3: TGCGCCAGCAGCTTGGGACGACTAGCGGAGAGCACAGATACGCAGTATTTT. Translating it yields CASSLGRLAESTDTQYF. Together with reference TRBV5-1 and TRBJ2-3, the CDR3 gives the full variable domain: KAGVTQTPRYLIKTRGQQVTLSCSPISGHRSVSWYQQTPGQGLQFLFEYFSETQRNKGNFPGRFSGRQFSNSRSEMNVSTLELGDSALYLCASSLGRLAESTDTQYFGPGTRLTVL.

This clonotype appeared a few times. J is TRBJ2-7 and V is TRBV3-1; D may be TRBD2 (5 bases). The CDR3 sequence is 15 residues long. Germline assignment: CDR1 LGHDT and CDR2 YNNKEL (reference sequence). V was cut by 1 base and J by 3 bases, with 13 bases left in between. In DNA, the CDR3 is TGTGCCAGCAGCCAAGGGACTGCACGCTACTACGAGCAGTACTTC. This translates into CASSQGTARYYEQYF.

This clonotype has ten or more counts. V and J are TRBV28 and TRBJ2-1, with 10 bases fitting TRBD2. This CDR3 spans 17 amino acids. The V segment lost 4 bases and the J segment 0 bases; nucleotides outside the gene matches: 6. Germline V gene lookup returns CDR1 MDHEN and CDR2 SYDVKM. DNA for the CDR3: TGTGCCAGCAGTTCTAAGCGGGGGGGTTCCTCCTACAATGAGCAGTTCTTC. As protein: CASSSKRGGSSYNEQFF.

This clonotype was observed many times. This chain joins TRBV5-1 and TRBJ2-5; possibly TRBD1 or TRBD2 for D (5 bases each). V dropped 9 bases and J dropped 5 bases, with 14 bases sitting between them. This CDR3 is built from 12 residues. CDR1 and CDR2 (germline): SGHRS, YFSETQ. CDR3 sequence (DNA): TGCGCCACCGGGACGGGTCACGAGACCCAGTACTTC. It translates to CATGTGHETQYF. Full variable domain (remainder filled in from reference TRBV5-1 and TRBJ2-5): KAGVTQTPRYLIKTRGQQVTLSCSPISGHRSVSWYQQTPGQGLQFLFEYFSETQRNKGNFPGRFSGRQFSNSRSEMNVSTLELGDSALYLCATGTGHETQYFGPGTRLLVL.

This clonotype was counted many times. The CDR3 here is CSASGGSNQPQHF. The CDR3 DNA is TGCAGTGCTAGCGGGGGTTCCAATCAGCCCCAGCATTTT. The chain links TRBV20-1 to TRBJ1-5, with D tentatively TRBD1 (5 bases). CDR1 is DFQATT, CDR2 SNEGSKA, per germline (reference sequence). V lost 3 bases to trimming and J lost 3 bases, with 9 bases between them. CDR3 length: 13 amino acids.

The chain recombines TRBV5-1 with TRBJ2-1; 9 positions agree with TRBD2. The CDR3 is 15 residues long. The junction had 4 bases not matched to a gene; V was cut back by 4 bases and J by 2 bases. The germline V gene has CDR1 SGHRS and CDR2 YFSETQ. Here the CDR3 reads CASSPGTSTYNEQFF. CDR3 in DNA: TGCGCCAGCAGCCCCGGGACTAGCACCTACAATGAGCAGTTCTTC. Using reference TRBV5-1 and TRBJ2-1 for the parts outside the CDR3, the full variable domain is KAGVTQTPRYLIKTRGQQVTLSCSPISGHRSVSWYQQTPGQGLQFLFEYFSETQRNKGNFPGRFSGRQFSNSRSEMNVSTLELGDSALYLCASSPGTSTYNEQFFGPGTRLTVL.

This sequence joins TRBV15 and TRBJ1-4; D ambiguous. Looked up from germline, CDR1 is LNHNV and CDR2 is YYDKDF (reference sequence). The CDR3 extends over 14 amino acids. Trimming took 2 bases from V and 8 from J, leaving 12 bases between them. In DNA, the CDR3 is TGTGCCACCAGCAGATACGCTGAGGGCGAAAAACTGTTTTTT. Translation gives CATSRYAEGEKLFF.

In this sample, this clonotype turned up many times. The CDR3 region has the DNA TGTGCCAGCAGCTTAGTTAGCGAGAGCTCCTACAATGAGCAGTTCTTC. Amino acids: CASSLVSESSYNEQFF. The genes are TRBV7-4 and TRBJ2-1, with TRBD2 as a possible D gene (5 bases). The germline CDR1 and CDR2 sequences are SGHVT and SQSDAQ. This CDR3 comprises 16 residues. Trimming pared 1 base from V and 0 bases from J, leaving 10 bases between.

In this sample, this clonotype turned up a few times. The chain is built from TRBV12-3 or TRBV12-4 and TRBJ2-3; 13 bases are shared with TRBD2. The CDR3 spans 16 residues. V lost 3 bases to trimming and J lost 9 bases; unmatched junction nucleotides: 9. CDR3 sequence reads: CASSFPTSGGALTQYF. The CDR3 DNA is TGTGCCAGCAGTTTCCCCACTAGCGGGGGGGCCCTCACGCAGTATTTT.

This clonotype has ten or more counts. The chain uses TRBV7-6 and TRBJ2-5, with D perhaps matching TRBD2 (6 bases). CDR1 SGHVS and CDR2 FNYEAQ come from the germline V gene. The V gene lost 1 base and the J gene lost 4 bases, with 19 bases spanning the gap. The CDR3 has 17 residues. The CDR3 region has the DNA TGTGCCAGCAGCTTAGAGGGTCAGGGAGGTGGAATAGAGACCCAGTACTTC. Its protein product is CASSLEGQGGGIETQYF. The whole variable domain, filled in from reference TRBV7-6 and TRBJ2-5, reads GAGVSQSPRYKVTKRGQDVALRCDPISGHVSLYWYRQALGQGPEFLTYFNYEAQQDKSGLPNDRFSAERPEGSISTLTIQRTEQRDSAMYRCASSLEGQGGGIETQYFGPGTRLLVL.

This clonotype was recorded many times. This rearrangement joins TRBV29-1 to TRBJ2-3; D unresolved. V shed 1 base and J shed 8 bases, with 10 bases lying between them. This CDR3 region has 12 residues. Germline-derived CDR1 and CDR2 are SQVTM and ANQGSEA. Here the CDR3 reads CSVEGDRSTQYF. The DNA of the CDR3 is TGCAGCGTTGAAGGGGATAGGTCTACGCAGTATTTT.

This clonotype was counted ten times or more. V is TRBV7-9 and J is TRBJ2-7; TRBD2 might be the D (6 bases). CDR1 is SEHNR and CDR2 is FQNEAQ in the germline V gene (reference sequence). The V and J ends lost 5 bases and 3 bases respectively, with 17 bases between them. The length of the CDR3 is 15 residues. CDR3 protein: CASSKSGTALYEQYF. The DNA of the CDR3 is TGTGCCAGCAGCAAATCCGGGACTGCTCTCTACGAGCAGTACTTC. Looking up the rest from reference TRBV7-9 and TRBJ2-7 gives the full variable domain: DTGVSQNPRHKITKRGQNVTFRCDPISEHNRLYWYRQTLGQGPEFLTYFQNEAQLEKSRLLSDRFSAERPKGSFSTLEIQRTEQGDSAMYLCASSKSGTALYEQYFGPGTRLTVT.

The V gene is TRBV20-1, the J gene TRBJ2-5, with 16 bases lining up with TRBD2. With 0 bases clipped from V and 5 bases from J, the junction kept 6 bases outside the gene matches. The CDR3 runs 17 residues. The germline V gene has CDR1 DFQATT and CDR2 SNEGSKA (reference sequence). Here the CDR3 reads CSAREGLAGGPGETQYF. As DNA, the CDR3 is TGCAGTGCTAGAGAGGGACTAGCGGGAGGGCCGGGGGAGACCCAGTACTTC.

This clonotype occurred a few times. The J gene is TRBJ1-1, the V gene TRBV28; D remains unclear. This CDR3 contains 13 residues. Trimming shortened V by 11 bases and J by 0 bases, and 13 bases separated the two germline ends. From germline, CDR1 is MDHEN and CDR2 SYDVKM. The CDR3 coding sequence is TGTGCCGTACTAGGACGGGTGAACACTGAAGCTTTCTTT. It is translated as CAVLGRVNTEAFF.

This clonotype was detected many times. The J gene is TRBJ2-7, the V gene TRBV3-1; D might be TRBD1 or TRBD2, each matching 5 bases. The CDR3 contains 15 residues. V was clipped by 4 bases and J by 2 bases, with 15 bases between them. The V gene's germline CDR1 is LGHDT and CDR2 YNNKEL (reference sequence). The CDR3 region has the DNA TGTGCCAGCAGCCTTGGGGAGTGGGGGACCTACGAGCAGTACTTC. Protein sequence: CASSLGEWGTYEQYF.

The sample holds many counts of this clonotype. V gene TRBV7-2 combines with J gene TRBJ1-1; no clear D gene. Germline assignment: CDR1 SGHTA and CDR2 FQGNSA. Trimming stripped 0 bases from V and 3 bases from J, with 5 bases between. The CDR3 contains 13 residues. Here the CDR3 DNA reads TGTGCCAGCAGCTTAGCTTCAGACACTGAAGCTTTCTTT. It is translated as CASSLASDTEAFF.

This clonotype was found many times. This rearrangement joins TRBV20-1 to TRBJ2-4; TRBD1 aligns across 9 bases. CDR1 and CDR2 (germline): DFQATT, SNEGSKA (reference sequence). V dropped 6 bases and J dropped 7; count of bases not matched to a gene: 7. There are 13 residues in the CDR3. DNA of the CDR3: TGCAGTGCGCCCGGGACAGGGAGTAACATTCAGTACTTC. Translation: CSAPGTGSNIQYF.

This clonotype turned up a few times. V and J are TRBV28 and TRBJ2-3; D is ambiguous. Germline V gene sequence: CDR1 MDHEN, CDR2 SYDVKM. The CDR3 covers 16 residues. V gave up 2 bases and J gave up 0 bases, with 12 bases separating them. The CDR3 sequence is CASSLLPLTSTDTQYF. The CDR3 coding sequence is TGTGCCAGCAGTTTACTGCCCTTGACTAGCACAGATACGCAGTATTTT.

This clonotype was detected ten times or more. The CDR3 spells CATSRDPTSGEDNEQFF. In DNA, the CDR3 is TGTGCCACCAGCAGAGACCCGACTAGCGGAGAAGACAATGAGCAGTTCTTC. The chain combines TRBV15 with TRBJ2-1, with 9 bases matching TRBD2. Germline CDR1 LNHNV, CDR2 YYDKDF (reference sequence). This CDR3 has 17 residues. Unmatched junction bases numbered 8, after V lost 0 bases and J lost 5 bases.

This clonotype showed up just a few times. The genes are TRBV20-1 and TRBJ2-1; 8 bases fit TRBD2. The germline gives CDR1 DFQATT, CDR2 SNEGSKA (reference sequence). The CDR3 is 15 amino acids. Trimming cost V 5 bases and J 7 bases; bases outside gene matches: 13. The CDR3 nucleotides read TGCAGTGCTCTCGAATGGCGTGGCGGGGGGAATGAGCAGTTCTTC. Translating gives CSALEWRGGGNEQFF.

This clonotype occurred a few times. The DNA for the CDR3 is TGCAGCGTTTCGGAGGGGGAACAGCCCCAGCATTTT. Residues: CSVSEGEQPQHF. V gene TRBV29-1 combines with J gene TRBJ1-5, with D maybe TRBD1 (6 bases). In germline, CDR1 is SQVTM, CDR2 ANQGSEA. The ends were cut back, 5 bases at V and 7 bases at J, with 12 bases in the middle. The CDR3 is 12 residues long.

This clonotype was counted a few times. J is TRBJ2-2 and V is TRBV20-1, with 8 bases fitting TRBD2. The CDR3 is 17 residues long. The trim removed 3 bases at V and 3 bases at J, leaving 12 bases unmatched. The germline V gene has CDR1 DFQATT and CDR2 SNEGSKA (reference sequence). Here the CDR3 DNA reads TGCAGTGCTAGTAGGGCTAGCGGGTGGGATTACACCGGGGAGCTGTTTTTT. Translation gives CSASRASGWDYTGELFF.

This clonotype has only a few counts. This chain connects TRBV3-1 to TRBJ1-5; D not resolved. The CDR3 has 14 amino acids. Deletions cut 2 bases from V and 6 bases from J, with 11 bases between. Germline lookup yields CDR1 LGHDT and CDR2 YNNKEL (reference sequence). The CDR3 loop reads CASSQFLDSQPQHF. The CDR3 nucleotides read TGTGCCAGCAGCCAATTCCTCGACTCTCAGCCCCAGCATTTT.

There are a few counts of this clonotype. For the CDR3, the DNA is TGTGCCAGCAGCTTGGGGGATAAACCCCTCCACTTT. Translation: CASSLGDKPLHF. The V gene is TRBV5-6, the J gene TRBJ1-6; D is ambiguous. The V end was cut by 0 bases, the J end by 12 bases, with 7 bases between. Germline values: CDR1 SGHDT, CDR2 YYEEEE. The CDR3 has 12 amino acids.

There are many counts of this clonotype. The chain recombines TRBV9 with TRBJ1-2, with D perhaps matching TRBD1 (5 bases). The CDR3 spans 12 residues. The germline V and J ends were trimmed by 0 bases and 7 bases, with 7 bases remaining between them. CDR1 SGDLS and CDR2 YYNGEE come from the germline V gene. DNA of the CDR3: TGTGCCAGCAGCGTAGGCAGGGCTGGCTACACCTTC. Translation gives CASSVGRAGYTF.

This clonotype appeared many times. The V and J genes are TRBV2 and TRBJ2-2, with unresolved D. Germline V lookup: CDR1 SNHLY, CDR2 FYNNEI. The CDR3 extends over 14 amino acids. Trimming cost V 6 bases and J 1 base, with 9 bases left between them. This CDR3 reads CASRETVNTGELFF. The CDR3 DNA reads TGTGCCAGCAGGGAGACGGTGAACACCGGGGAGCTGTTTTTT.